This is a list of T cell receptor beta chains from one sample in a study of human T cells and chemical hapten exposure. Via MiXCR, TCRdb re-called the RACE reads, giving one row per CDR3 protein. The sample shows around 160,000 distinct CDR3 sequences, 13% to 15% of them seen only once. The material was whole blood, obtained in connection with sensitization to the hapten diphenylcyclopropenone (DPC). The receptor source for this set is a woman aged 30 to 39 with alopecia areata. Some clones in this sample may be carry-over from other donors' samples. Both conserved end residues are part of each CDR3. The D gene is left open where the match is weak. Only part of the rows carry a size: once, few, many, or a class if the clone is expanded.

>TRBJ2-2|TRBV12-3/TRBV12-4|.|TRBD2
TGTGCCAGCAGACTAGCGGGGGCCGCGAACACCGGGGAGCTGTTTTTT
CASRLAGAANTGELFF
>TRBJ1-3|TRBV11-3|few|.
TGTGCCAGCAGCACCCAAACAGGGATCTCTGGAAACACCATATATTTT
CASSTQTGISGNTIYF
>TRBJ2-5|TRBV12-3/TRBV12-4|.|.
TGTGCCAGCAGTCAAGCAAGGGGGGCCTCAGGGACCCAGTACTTC
CASSQARGASGTQYF
>TRBJ1-2|TRBV18|few|.
TGTGCCAGCTCACCACCGCAGGGAATGAGAAATGGCTACACCTTC
CASSPPQGMRNGYTF
>TRBJ2-5|TRBV3-1|few|.
TGTGCCAGCAGCCAAGTTTCCATTAAAGAGACCCAGTACTTC
CASSQVSIKETQYF
>TRBJ2-1|TRBV28|few|TRBD2
TGTGCCAGTACTCCCCAGGGAGGGTCCTACAATGAGCAGTTCTTC
CASTPQGGSYNEQFF
>TRBJ2-7|TRBV6-2/TRBV6-3|.|.
TGTGCCAGCAAAAAACCTTCGGTGGTAGAGCCCTACGAGCAGTACTTC
CASKKPSVVEPYEQYF
>TRBJ2-3|TRBV9|few|TRBD1
TGTGCCAGCAGCGTGGGACAGGGGGATTCTAGCACAGATACGCAGTATTTT
CASSVGQGDSSTDTQYF
>TRBJ1-5|TRBV28|.|.
TGTGCCAGCAGAGAGGGAAATAGGCAGCCCCAGCATTTT
CASREGNRQPQHF
>TRBJ1-5|TRBV6-5|few|.
TGTGCCAGCAGACGAGCCCTAGGAGGCAATCAGCCCCAGCATTTT
CASRRALGGNQPQHF
>TRBJ2-2|TRBV3-1|.|TRBD2
TGTGCCAGCAGCTCCCACCCTCCGGGACTAGGGAGCACCGGGGAGCTGTTTTTT
CASSSHPPGLGSTGELFF
>TRBJ2-3|TRBV5-5|few|TRBD2
TGTGCCAGCAGCTTGGCAAGACTAGCGGGGTTAGATACGCAGTATTTT
CASSLARLAGLDTQYF
>TRBJ2-7|TRBV6-2/TRBV6-3|few|.
TGTGCCAGCAGTTTGCACAGGGTTCCGGGGGAGCAGTACTTC
CASSLHRVPGEQYF
>TRBJ2-1|TRBV7-9|few|.
TGTGCCAGCAGCCGGGACCCCAGGAATGAGCAGTTCTTC
CASSRDPRNEQFF
>TRBJ1-6|TRBV6-1|few|.
TGTGCCAGCAGGGGGAGCATCCCGAACTATTCACCCCTCCACTTT
CASRGSIPNYSPLHF
>TRBJ1-1|TRBV7-9|.|.
TGTGCCAGCAGCCTGCGACCGCGAACTGAAGCTTTCTTT
CASSLRPRTEAFF
>TRBJ1-1|TRBV29-1|few|TRBD1
TGCAGCGCCATGGGACAGGCGAACACTGAAGCTTTCTTT
CSAMGQANTEAFF